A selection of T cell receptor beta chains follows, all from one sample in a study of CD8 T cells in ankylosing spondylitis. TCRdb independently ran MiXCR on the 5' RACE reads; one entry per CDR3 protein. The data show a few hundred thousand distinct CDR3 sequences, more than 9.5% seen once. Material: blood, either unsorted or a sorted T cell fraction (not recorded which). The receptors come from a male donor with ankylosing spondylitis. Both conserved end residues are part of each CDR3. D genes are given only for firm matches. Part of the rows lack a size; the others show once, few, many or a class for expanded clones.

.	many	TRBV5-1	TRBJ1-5	TGCGCCAGCAGCTTTTGGGGCAGGGTGGACAATCAGCCCCAGCATTTT	CASSFWGRVDNQPQHF
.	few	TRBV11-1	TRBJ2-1	TGTGCCAGCAGCTGGGACTCGGGTTACAATGAGCAGTTCTTC	CASSWDSGYNEQFF
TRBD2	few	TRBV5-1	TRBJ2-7	TGCGCCAGCAGCTTGAAACTCGCTAGCGGGATCGACGAGCAGTACTTC	CASSLKLASGIDEQYF
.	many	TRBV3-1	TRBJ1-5	TGTGCCAGCAGCGGTAACAGGGGCAATCAGCCCCAGCATTTT	CASSGNRGNQPQHF
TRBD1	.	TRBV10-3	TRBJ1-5	TGTGCCATCAGTGAGTCGAGGGGACAGGGGAATCAGCCCCAGCATTTT	CAISESRGQGNQPQHF
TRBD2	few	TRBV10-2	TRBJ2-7	TGCGCCAGCAGGAGGGACTACTCCTACGAGCAGTACTTC	CASRRDYSYEQYF
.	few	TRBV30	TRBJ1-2	TGTGCCTGGACCGGGGGATATACCTATGGCTACACCTTC	CAWTGGYTYGYTF
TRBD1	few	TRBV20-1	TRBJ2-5	TGCAGTGCTAGAGATTGGCAGGGGGCAGGCGAGACCCAGTACTTC	CSARDWQGAGETQYF
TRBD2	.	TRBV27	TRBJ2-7	TGTGCCAGCACCTCCGGGACTAACCTCTACGAGCAGTACTTC	CASTSGTNLYEQYF
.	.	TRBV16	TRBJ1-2	TGTGCCAGCAGCCAATCAGGACGGAATGGCTACACCTTC	CASSQSGRNGYTF
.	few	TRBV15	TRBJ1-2	TGTGCCACCAGCGTAGGGATTAGACATGGCTACACCTTC	CATSVGIRHGYTF
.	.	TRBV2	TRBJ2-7	TGTGCCAGCAGTGATCCCTACGAGCAGTACTTC	CASSDPYEQYF
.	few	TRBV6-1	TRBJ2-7	TGTGCCAGCAGCGGGGGAACAAGAACCTACGAGCAGTACTTC	CASSGGTRTYEQYF
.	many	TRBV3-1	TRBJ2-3	TGTGCCAGCAGCCAAGGGGGTGGCGGAGGACGCACAGATACGCAGTATTTT	CASSQGGGGGRTDTQYF
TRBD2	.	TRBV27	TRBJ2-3	TGTGCCAGCAGTTGGACGGGCGGGAGGGCCCAAGATACGCAGTATTTT	CASSWTGGRAQDTQYF
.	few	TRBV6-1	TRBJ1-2	TGTGCCAGCAGGGAGGGGGATGGCTACACCTTC	CASREGDGYTF
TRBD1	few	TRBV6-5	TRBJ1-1	TGTGCCAGCAGTTACCGCGACAGGGGGTTGTACTTCACTGAAGCTTTCTTT	CASSYRDRGLYFTEAFF
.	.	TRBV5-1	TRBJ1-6	TGCGCCAGCAGCTTGGCCAGATCTGCGGGTTCACCCCTCCACTTT	CASSLARSAGSPLHF
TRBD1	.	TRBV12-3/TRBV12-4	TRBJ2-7	TGTGCCAGCAGTCGCCGGGACAGCTTATCCGAGCAGTACTTC	CASSRRDSLSEQYF
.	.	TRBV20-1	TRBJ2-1	TGCAGTGCTACGCTAACAGGAAACAATGAGCAGTTCTTC	CSATLTGNNEQFF
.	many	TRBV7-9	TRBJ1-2	TGTGCCAGCAGCTTTTCGGGACAAAGCTATGGCTACACCTTC	CASSFSGQSYGYTF
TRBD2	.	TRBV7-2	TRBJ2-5	TGTGCCAGCACCTCGGCACTAGCGGGATACGGAGAGACCCAGTACTTC	CASTSALAGYGETQYF
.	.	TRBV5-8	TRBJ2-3	TGTGCCAGCAGCTTGGTATTAGTTGGATCAGATACGCAGTATTTT	CASSLVLVGSDTQYF
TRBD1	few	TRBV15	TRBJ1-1	TGTGCCACCAATACGGACAGGGCGGACACTGAAGCTTTCTTT	CATNTDRADTEAFF
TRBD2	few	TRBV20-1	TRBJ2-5	TGCAGTGCTAGATCCCTAGCGGGAGAAGAGACCCAGTACTTC	CSARSLAGEETQYF
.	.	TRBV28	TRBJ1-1	TGTGCCAGCAGTTTTAAAACTGAAGCTTTCTTT	CASSFKTEAFF
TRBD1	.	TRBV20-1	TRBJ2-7	TGCAGTGCTAGGGAAATTCCGGGACAGGGCAAAGGATCCTACTACGAGCAGTACTTC	CSAREIPGQGKGSYYEQYF
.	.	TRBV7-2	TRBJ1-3	TGTGCCAGCAGCTCTGACTCGAGCTCTGGAAACACCATATATTTT	CASSSDSSSGNTIYF
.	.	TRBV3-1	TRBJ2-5	TGTGCCAGCAGCCAAACACAGGGAGTTTGGGAGACCCAGTACTTC	CASSQTQGVWETQYF
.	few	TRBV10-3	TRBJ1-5	TGTGCCATCAGTGAGCCGGGGAGGGCTGGCAATCAGCCCCAGCATTTT	CAISEPGRAGNQPQHF
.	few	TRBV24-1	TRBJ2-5	TGTGCCACCAGTGATAATCGGAACGATCAAGAGACCCAGTACTTC	CATSDNRNDQETQYF
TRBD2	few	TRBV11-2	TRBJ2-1	TGTGCCAGCAGCTATACTAGCGGGAGGGAGTTTGAGCAGTTCTTC	CASSYTSGREFEQFF
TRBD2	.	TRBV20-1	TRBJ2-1	TGCAGTGCTCCGACTAGCGGGAGTAAAAATGAGCAGTTCTTC	CSAPTSGSKNEQFF
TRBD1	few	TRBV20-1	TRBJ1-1	TGCAGTGCTAGAAGGGGGCGTACTGAAGCTTTCTTT	CSARRGRTEAFF
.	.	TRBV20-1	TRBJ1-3	TGCAGTGCGACGCAGAGGCGGAACACCATATATTTT	CSATQRRNTIYF
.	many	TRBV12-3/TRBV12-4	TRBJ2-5	TGTGCCAGCAGTAGGTGGGAGACCCAGTACTTC	CASSRWETQYF
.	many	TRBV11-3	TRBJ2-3	TGCGCCAGCAGCTTGTCACGGGGGACAGATACGCAGTATTTT	CASSLSRGTDTQYF
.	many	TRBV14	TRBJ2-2	TGTGCCAGCAGCCAAGTTGGGGGCCCCAACACCGGGGAGCTGTTTTTT	CASSQVGGPNTGELFF
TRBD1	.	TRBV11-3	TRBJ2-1	TGTGCCAGCAGCAAAAGGACAGGGCTGAATGAGCAGTTCTTC	CASSKRTGLNEQFF
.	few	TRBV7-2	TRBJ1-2	TGTGCCAGCAGACCCACCGACGGCCCTAACTATGGCTACACCTTC	CASRPTDGPNYGYTF
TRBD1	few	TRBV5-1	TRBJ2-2	TGCGCCAGCAGCTTCCGGGACAGAAGGCGGGTAAACACCGGGGAGCTGTTTTTT	CASSFRDRRRVNTGELFF
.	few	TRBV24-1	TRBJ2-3	TGTGCCACCAGTGACCGGGGAGGTCAGACTAGCACAGATACGCAGTATTTT	CATSDRGGQTSTDTQYF
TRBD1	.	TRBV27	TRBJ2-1	TGTGCCAGCAGTTCCGGGACAGACAACCCCAATGAGCAGTTCTTC	CASSSGTDNPNEQFF
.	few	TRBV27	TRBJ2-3	TGTGCCAGCACCCCCCGGGTTAGCACAGATACGCAGTATTTT	CASTPRVSTDTQYF
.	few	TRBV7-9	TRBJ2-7	TGTGCCAGCAGCTTTCGTCTAGCGACCGTGCAGTACTTC	CASSFRLATVQYF
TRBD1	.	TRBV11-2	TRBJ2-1	TGTGCCAGCAGTCTCGACACAGGGGGAGAGCAGTTCTTC	CASSLDTGGEQFF
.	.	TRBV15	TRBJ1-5	TGTGCCACCAGCAGAGTATCCGGACAGCCCCAGCATTTT	CATSRVSGQPQHF
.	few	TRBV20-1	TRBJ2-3	TGCAGTGCTAGAATATCCGCGGGGCCAGATACGCAGTATTTT	CSARISAGPDTQYF
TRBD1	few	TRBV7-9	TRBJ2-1	TGTGCCAGCAGCCCTACCGGGACAGGGGGCAGCAATGAGCAGTTCTTC	CASSPTGTGGSNEQFF
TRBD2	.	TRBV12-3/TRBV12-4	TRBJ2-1	TGTGCCAGCACTCCTACAGCGGGACTAGCGGTCTATAATGAGCAGTTCTTC	CASTPTAGLAVYNEQFF
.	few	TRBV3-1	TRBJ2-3	TGTGCCAGCAGCCGCCGACTAGACGCAGATACGCAGTATTTT	CASSRRLDADTQYF
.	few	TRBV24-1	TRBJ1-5	TGTGCCACCAGTGATCCGGCGGGGGGATCACAGCCCCAGCATTTT	CATSDPAGGSQPQHF
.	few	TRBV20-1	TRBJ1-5	TGCAGTGCTAGAGACCTCCGTAGGGTGGCAGTGACTTATAGCAATCAGCCCCAGCATTTT	CSARDLRRVAVTYSNQPQHF
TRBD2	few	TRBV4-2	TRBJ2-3	TGTGCCAGCAGCCAACCTTACGCGGGAGGGGACACAGATACGCAGTATTTT	CASSQPYAGGDTDTQYF
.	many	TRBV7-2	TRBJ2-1	TGTGCCAGCAGCGAGAGCCGGGACTACAATGAGCAGTTCTTC	CASSESRDYNEQFF
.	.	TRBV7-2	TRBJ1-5	TGTGCCAGCAGCCCAGGAAGCACGAGGAATCAGCCCCAGCATTTT	CASSPGSTRNQPQHF
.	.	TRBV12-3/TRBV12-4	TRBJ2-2	TGTGCCAGCAGTTTGGTGGGAGTGGTCGGGGAGCTGTTTTTT	CASSLVGVVGELFF
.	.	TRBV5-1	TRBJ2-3	TGCGCCAGCAGCCCTACTGGGGCCCCAGATACGCAGTATTTT	CASSPTGAPDTQYF
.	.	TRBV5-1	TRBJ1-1	TGCGCCAGCAGCGGGGACGGATATTTTGAAGCTTTCTTT	CASSGDGYFEAFF
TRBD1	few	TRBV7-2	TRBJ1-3	TGTGCCAGCAGCCCAGGACAGGGGGCTGGAAACACCATATATTTT	CASSPGQGAGNTIYF